These 30 T cell receptor beta chains came from one sample sequenced in a study of control samples from healthy donors and cancer patients (dated by TCRdb to 2019 to 2021). The library came from the immunoSEQ multiplex PCR assay. The clones in this table, taken by TCRdb from immuneACCESS, are in-frame only. Not every clone is retained; where verified, under half of the shortfall comes from an unresolved V gene, and the cause of the rest is unknown. The sample profile shows some 120,000 clones; 75% to 90% of them were found once. Together, the top ten hold around 1.1% of the sample. The sample consisted of PBMCs. The receptors shown here come from a woman in her fifties or sixties with colorectal cancer.

This chain uses TRBV2 with TRBJ2-7, with 7 bases identical to TRBD1. The CDR3 length is 13 residues. Losses at the gene ends were 7 bases for V and 5 bases for J; bases not matched to a gene: 8. Germline V lookup: CDR1 SNHLY, CDR2 FYNNEI. CDR3 sequence (DNA): TGTGCCAGCAATTATAGGGGGACAGACGAGCAGTACTTC. It translates to CASNYRGTDEQYF.

The V call is TRBV19, the J call TRBJ2-5; 8 bases are shared with TRBD2. The CDR3 has 14 amino acids. Looked up from germline, CDR1 is LNHDA and CDR2 is SQIVND (reference sequence). V lost 7 bases to trimming and J lost 5 bases; unmatched junction nucleotides: 9. The CDR3 loop reads CASTRGGEAETQYF. CDR3 bases: TGTGCCAGTACCCGGGGGGGCGAGGCTGAGACCCAGTACTTC.

The chain links TRBV10-3 to TRBJ2-7; 11 bases match TRBD2. The V gene end was trimmed by 4 bases and the J gene end by 3 bases; junction bases not matched to a gene: 2. Germline V gene sequence: CDR1 ENHRY, CDR2 SYGVKD. The CDR3 extends over 14 amino acids. CDR3 DNA: TGTGCCATCAGTGGGCTAGCGGGAGGCTACGAGCAGTACTTC. Its translation: CAISGLAGGYEQYF.

V gene TRBV19 combines with J gene TRBJ1-4; no definite D call. The CDR3 extends over 16 amino acids. V lost 6 bases to trimming and J lost 8 bases, with 22 bases between them. Germline V gene data show CDR1 as LNHDA and CDR2 as SQIVND (reference sequence). The CDR3: CASRTPGGSDGEKLFF. The CDR3 DNA reads TGTGCCAGTAGGACCCCGGGCGGGTCAGACGGGGAAAAACTGTTTTTT.

The rearrangement joins TRBV6-1 to TRBJ1-5, with no clear D. The CDR3 totals 18 residues. CDR1 and CDR2 from the germline V gene are MNHNS and SASEGT. V shed 1 base and J shed 2 bases, with 18 bases lying between them. The CDR3 spells CASSEDGYMGGGNQPQHF. The DNA of the CDR3 is TGTGCCAGCAGTGAAGATGGGTATATGGGCGGCGGCAATCAGCCCCAGCATTTT.

The rearrangement links TRBV5-1 to TRBJ2-5; D may be TRBD1 (7 bases). Germline V lookup: CDR1 SGHRS, CDR2 YFSETQ. Trimming removed 4 bases from V and 2 bases from J, with 18 bases in between. This CDR3 is 16 amino acids long. The CDR3 loop is CASSTRRDRLQETQYF. In nucleotides, the CDR3 is TGCGCCAGCAGCACCCGGCGGGACAGATTACAAGAGACCCAGTACTTC.

J is TRBJ2-2 and V is TRBV18; 10 bases fit TRBD2. The length of the CDR3 is 16 residues. From germline, CDR1 is KGHSH and CDR2 LQKENI. With 5 bases clipped from V and 5 bases from J, the junction kept 8 bases outside the gene matches. DNA for the CDR3: TGTGCCAGCTCAGTGTCGACTAGCGGGCGAACCGGGGAGCTGTTTTTT. It codes for CASSVSTSGRTGELFF.

The rearrangement joins TRBV10-3 to TRBJ2-5; 8 nucleotides agree with TRBD1. The germline V gene encodes CDR1 ENHRY and CDR2 SYGVKD. V gave up 3 bases and J gave up 5 bases; unmatched junction bases: 5. The CDR3 covers 14 residues. CDR3 sequence (DNA): TGTGCCATCAGTGATCAGGGGGCGGTGGAGACCCAGTACTTC. Its translation: CAISDQGAVETQYF.

This clone has only a few counts. The genes are TRBV16 and TRBJ1-2; no clear D gene. Trimming left V 0 bases short and J 7 bases short, with 12 bases between. CDR1 and CDR2 (germline): KGHSY, FQNENV. This CDR3 is built from 14 residues. The DNA of the CDR3 is TGTGCCAGCAGCCAATCGACGAGTTCCGGTGGCTACACCTTC. Amino acid sequence: CASSQSTSSGGYTF.

The V gene is TRBV28, the J gene TRBJ1-5; a weak D match, TRBD1 (5 bases). Deletions cut 4 bases from V and 0 bases from J, with 13 bases between. Germline CDR1 is MDHEN and CDR2 is SYDVKM. The CDR3 spans 16 residues. CDR3 nucleotides: TGTGCCAGCAGTTCCGTAGACAGCTATAGCAATCAGCCCCAGCATTTT. It is translated as CASSSVDSYSNQPQHF.

CDR3 sequence: CASSLTFWVGTGELFF. The DNA for the CDR3 is TGTGCCAGCAGCTTAACGTTCTGGGTTGGGACCGGGGAGCTGTTTTTT. This rearrangement joins TRBV7-3 to TRBJ2-2; D gene ambiguous. The germline V gene encodes CDR1 SGHTA and CDR2 FQGTGA. The CDR3 consists of 16 residues. Trimming removed 0 bases at V and 5 bases at J, with 13 bases between. Filled out from reference TRBV7-3 and TRBJ2-2, the complete variable domain reads GAGVSQTPSNKVTEKGKYVELRCDPISGHTALYWYRQSLGQGPEFLIYFQGTGAADDSGLPNDRFFAVRPEGSVSTLKIQRTERGDSAVYLCASSLTFWVGTGELFFGEGSRLTVL.

CDR3 loop: CASSEGLVNSNQPQHF. The CDR3 region has the DNA TGTGCCAGCAGCGAAGGGCTTGTCAATAGCAATCAGCCCCAGCATTTT. The chain couples TRBV7-6 to TRBJ1-5; no clear D. The germline V gene has CDR1 SGHVS and CDR2 FNYEAQ. The CDR3 totals 16 residues. Trimming took off 5 bases at V and 0 bases at J, with 14 bases between the two ends.

The chain combines TRBV7-8 with TRBJ1-2; the D is unclear. CDR1 and CDR2 from the germline V gene are SGHVS and FQNEAQ. The CDR3 consists of 14 residues. V was trimmed by 1 base and J by 4 bases, leaving 10 bases between them. The chain's CDR3 is CASSLGGSGYGYTF. DNA for the CDR3: TGTGCCAGCAGCTTAGGAGGGTCGGGCTATGGCTACACCTTC.

Notes on this clone: Other DNA sequences in this sample translate to the same CDR3. The V call is TRBV7-9, the J call TRBJ2-1; 7 bases align to TRBD2. The CDR3 is 15 residues long. Germline V CDR1 and CDR2: SEHNR, FQNEAQ (reference sequence). V lost 1 base, J lost 3 bases, and 3 bases stayed unmatched. This CDR3 reads CASSLGLADYNEQFF. DNA for the CDR3: TGTGCCAGCAGCTTAGGGCTAGCGGACTACAATGAGCAGTTCTTC.

The chain recombines TRBV9 with TRBJ1-3; the match to TRBD1 covers 12 bases. The CDR3 spans 16 residues. In germline, CDR1 is SGDLS, CDR2 YYNGEE. V was pared by 3 bases and J by 7 bases, with 8 bases of the junction left unmatched. The CDR3 here is CASSGGTGGVGNTIYF. The CDR3 coding sequence is TGTGCCAGCAGCGGGGGGACAGGGGGCGTCGGGAACACCATATATTTT.

The sample holds one count of this clone. The chain couples TRBV28 to TRBJ2-5, with 7 bases aligning to TRBD1. The CDR3 runs 18 residues. The junction had 19 bases not matched to a gene; V was cut back by 4 bases and J by 5 bases. Germline loops: CDR1 MDHEN, CDR2 SYDVKM. The CDR3 loop is CASSSRFQGDSMFETQYF. The DNA of the CDR3 is TGTGCCAGCAGTTCCAGATTTCAGGGGGACAGCATGTTTGAGACCCAGTACTTC.

This sequence joins TRBV5-8 and TRBJ2-2; TRBD1 matches at 8 bases. This CDR3 is built from 15 residues. The V segment lost 2 bases and the J segment 4 bases; nucleotides outside the gene matches: 4. Germline V lookup: CDR1 SGHTS, CDR2 YDEGEE. CDR3 residues: CASSFRTGSTGELFF. The CDR3 nucleotides are TGTGCCAGCAGCTTCCGGACAGGGTCCACCGGGGAGCTGTTTTTT.

The gene calls are TRBV11-2 and TRBJ2-5; D may correspond to TRBD1 or TRBD2 (5 bases each). V was pared by 5 bases and J by 7 bases, with 14 bases between. This CDR3 is 13 amino acids long. Germline V CDR1 and CDR2: SGHAT, FQNNGV. The CDR3 here is CASSHGGVGTQYF. DNA for the CDR3: TGTGCCAGCAGCCATGGGGGAGTTGGGACCCAGTACTTC.

V and J are TRBV2 and TRBJ2-7; perhaps TRBD1 as D (5 bases). Germline V gene lookup returns CDR1 SNHLY and CDR2 FYNNEI. The CDR3 totals 14 residues. V was trimmed by 4 bases and J by 5 bases, leaving 15 bases between them. In DNA form, the CDR3 reads TGTGCCAGCAGTGGTGGAACAGGCGTGGACGAGCAGTACTTC. Translating gives CASSGGTGVDEQYF.

V and J are TRBV4-1 and TRBJ1-6; D is perhaps TRBD1 (5 bases). V lost 4 bases and J 6 bases, leaving 13 bases between the germline ends. Germline V gene lookup returns CDR1 MGHRA and CDR2 YSYEKL. CDR3 length: 15 amino acids. CDR3 nucleotides: TGCGCCAGCAGCCGCCTGCCCGGGGGTAATTCACCCCTCCACTTT. Translated: CASSRLPGGNSPLHF.

The chain joins TRBV11-3 to TRBJ2-2; the match to TRBD2 covers 7 bases. Germline trimming cut 5 bases from V and 0 bases from J; bases unmatched to any gene: 6. Per germline, CDR1 SGHNT and CDR2 YENEEA. This CDR3 has 16 amino acids. CDR3 amino acids: CASSPGTTSNTGELFF. In nucleotides, the CDR3 is TGTGCCAGCAGCCCCGGGACTACCTCGAACACCGGGGAGCTGTTTTTT.

This clone was counted once. V usage is TRBV5-1 and J usage is TRBJ2-3; 9 positions match TRBD2. CDR1 and CDR2 (germline): SGHRS, YFSETQ. Unmatched junction bases numbered 6, after V lost 4 bases and J lost 0 bases. The CDR3 spans 16 residues. The CDR3 DNA reads TGCGCCAGCAGCGCTGGGACTAGCCCAAGCACAGATACGCAGTATTTT. This sequence encodes CASSAGTSPSTDTQYF.

The chain joins TRBV20-1 to TRBJ1-1; 11 bases line up with TRBD1. The CDR3 totals 15 residues. Unmatched junction bases numbered 3, after V lost 3 bases and J lost 0 bases. Germline V gene sequence: CDR1 DFQATT, CDR2 SNEGSKA (reference sequence). CDR3 amino acids: CSASPDRGLNTEAFF. CDR3 coding DNA: TGCAGTGCTAGTCCGGACAGGGGGCTGAACACTGAAGCTTTCTTT.

The chain links TRBV5-4 to TRBJ1-4, with 7 bases fitting TRBD1. The CDR3 length is 16 residues. V shed 0 bases, J shed 8 bases, and the junction held 10 bases outside the gene matches. The germline CDR1 and CDR2 sequences are SGHNT and YYREEE (reference sequence). The CDR3 sequence is CASSLEGHRGGEKLFF. CDR3 sequence (DNA): TGTGCCAGCAGCTTGGAGGGTCACAGGGGCGGGGAAAAACTGTTTTTT.

The V call is TRBV2, the J call TRBJ1-1, with 9 bases identical to TRBD1. This CDR3 is 14 amino acids long. Looked up from germline, CDR1 is SNHLY and CDR2 is FYNNEI. V lost 8 bases and J lost 7; bases outside the gene matches: 11. CDR3 residues: CASDQGTGTVEAFF. As DNA, the CDR3 is TGTGCCAGCGACCAGGGGACAGGGACTGTTGAAGCTTTCTTT.

The chain carries TRBV19 and TRBJ2-7; a weak D match, TRBD2 (7 bases). The CDR3 is 15 amino acids. CDR1 is LNHDA, CDR2 SQIVND, per germline (reference sequence). Deletions cut 9 bases from V and 0 bases from J, with 18 bases between. The CDR3 sequence is CASSRGGEGSYEQYF. The CDR3 DNA follows: TGTGCCAGCTCCAGGGGAGGGGAAGGCTCCTACGAGCAGTACTTC.

The genes are TRBV5-1 and TRBJ2-1; 8 nucleotides line up with TRBD1. J was trimmed by 5 bases and V by 5 bases; bases with no gene match: 9. Germline V CDR1 and CDR2: SGHRS, YFSETQ. This CDR3 has 15 amino acids. CDR3 protein: CASSSLGQANNEQFF. CDR3 DNA: TGCGCCAGCAGTTCCTTGGGACAGGCGAACAATGAGCAGTTCTTC.

The chain couples TRBV5-1 to TRBJ1-4; D ambiguous. CDR1 is SGHRS and CDR2 is YFSETQ in the germline V gene. The CDR3 loop spans 15 amino acids. V was clipped by 5 bases and J by 1 base, with 12 bases between them. The CDR3 spells CASRSYYGTNEKLFF. The CDR3 bases are TGCGCCAGCAGATCCTACTACGGAACTAATGAAAAACTGTTTTTT.

The rearrangement uses TRBV16 and TRBJ2-2; TRBD1 is a possible D gene (5 bases). This CDR3 is built from 16 residues. Trimming left V 0 bases short and J 8 bases short, with 16 bases between. CDR1 KGHSY and CDR2 FQNENV come from the germline V gene. In nucleotides, the CDR3 is TGTGCCAGCAGCCAATCCGCCAGGGAACCGAAGGGGGAGCTGTTTTTT. Encoded protein: CASSQSAREPKGELFF.

CDR3 nucleotide sequence: TGTGCCAGCAGGGGGTGGCAGGGGGCGGGCACTGAAGCTTTCTTT. Amino acids: CASRGWQGAGTEAFF. The chain is built from TRBV6-5 and TRBJ1-1, with 8 bases lining up with TRBD1. This CDR3 region has 15 residues. The trim removed 6 bases at V and 4 bases at J, leaving 10 bases unmatched. From germline, CDR1 is MNHEY and CDR2 SVGAGI.